The T cell receptor (beta chain) described here comes from a study of long-term antiretroviral therapy in people with HIV. Study-level information: Collection dates of the earliest samples fall about a decade before the 2015 immediate-ART recommendation.

V trimming: 5 bases; J trimming: 0 bases; junction bases outside the gene matches: 8. The CDR3 length is 18 residues. Germline V lookup: CDR1 PRHDT, CDR2 FYEKMQ (reference sequence). Researchers report immunoSEQ v3.0 was run at survey level. Data came from immunoSEQ multiplex PCR; TCRdb stores just in-frame clones and leaves some out. Of about 15,000 clones listed, around 90% are singletons. Findings of the study overall: Unavailable data included ART adherence, viral resistance and therapy changes (switches in treatment). ART preceded a rise in diversity that nonetheless stayed lower than in transplant donor controls.

None of the participants with HIV were treated outside the United States. This clone has only one observation. The antigen is not known. This chain joins TRBV13 and TRBJ1-6; 9 positions match TRBD1. The TCR was taken from a woman aged 30 to 39 with HIV. The material sequenced was unsorted PBMCs, taken 2.2 to 2.3 years before starting antiretroviral therapy. In DNA form, the CDR3 reads TGTGCCAGCAGCCATATGGGGACAGGGAGCTCCTATAATTCACCCCTCCACTTT. Translation: CASSHMGTGSSYNSPLHF.